This section outlines one T cell receptor beta chain sequence together with its context. In the same sample, other DNA sequences code for this CDR3. The ends lost 8 bases at V and 7 bases at J; junction bases unmatched: 7. The CDR3 consists of 13 residues. The germline V gene encodes CDR1 LNHDA and CDR2 SQIVND (reference sequence). The protocol was immunoSEQ multiplex PCR, while the TCRdb copy is restricted to in-frame clones and leaves out a portion. The profile shows 71,000 or so clones, around 86% of them singletons. This sample stems from a study of OX40 agonist ivuxolimab in advanced cancers. The clonotype was recovered from an adult with an advanced solid tumor such as melanoma, head and neck, liver or kidney cancer. The sample consisted of CD4+ or CD8+ T cells sorted from blood, taken in a trial of the OX40 agonist ivuxolimab. This chain links TRBV19 with TRBJ1-5, with 8 bases identical to TRBD1. The CDR3 protein is CASSGGARQPQHF. The CDR3 nucleotides read TGTGCCAGTTCAGGGGGCGCAAGGCAGCCCCAGCATTTT. The full variable domain, its missing parts supplied by reference TRBV19 and TRBJ1-5, is DGGITQSPKYLFRKEGQNVTLSCEQNLNHDAMYWYRQDPGQGLRLIYYSQIVNDFQKGDIAEGYSVSREKKESFPLTVTSAQKNPTAFYLCASSGGARQPQHFGDGTRLSIL.